This T cell receptor (beta chain) originates from a study of beta chain features in type 1 diabetes. Germline CDR1 and CDR2: SEHNR and FQNEAQ (reference sequence). The CDR3 extends over 16 amino acids. V shed 0 bases and J 2 bases; nucleotides not matched to a gene: 6. Reverse transcription of all isolated RNA meant that expressed TCRB transcripts were sequenced. Sequenced naive, central memory and regulatory T cell samples produced an average of roughly 3.5 million reads. Only in-frame clones appear in the TCRdb table, and some are missing; sequencing was by immunoSEQ multiplex PCR. The sample includes around 250,000 clones, roughly 13% of them seen just once. In its sample, this clone was seen a few times.

Input material: naive CD4+ T cells from blood. The rearrangement links TRBV7-9 to TRBJ2-7; 8 positions agree with TRBD1. The TCR comes from a woman aged 35 to 49 in good health. CDR3 sequence reads: CASSLASGTGTYEQYF. In DNA, the CDR3 is TGTGCCAGCAGCTTAGCCTCCGGGACAGGAACCTACGAGCAGTACTTC.